The source of this TCR beta chain is a study of T cells in localized non-small cell lung cancer. CDR1 SGHAT and CDR2 FQNNGV come from the germline V gene. This CDR3 has 14 amino acids. V shed 5 bases and J 11 bases; nucleotides not matched to a gene: 7. Profiling relied on immunoSEQ multiplex PCR, and the TCRdb table lists in-frame clones only, not all of them. This sample has tens of thousands of clones, with approximately 94% found just once. The receptor's source is an older female donor with stage I lung adenocarcinoma. Sequences were derived from peripheral blood, sampled before any cancer treatment. This chain joins TRBV11-2 and TRBJ2-1, with 12 bases lining up with TRBD2. The CDR3: CASSPASGGAQQFF. The CDR3 nucleotides are TGTGCCAGCAGCCCCGCTAGCGGGGGGGCACAGCAGTTCTTC.